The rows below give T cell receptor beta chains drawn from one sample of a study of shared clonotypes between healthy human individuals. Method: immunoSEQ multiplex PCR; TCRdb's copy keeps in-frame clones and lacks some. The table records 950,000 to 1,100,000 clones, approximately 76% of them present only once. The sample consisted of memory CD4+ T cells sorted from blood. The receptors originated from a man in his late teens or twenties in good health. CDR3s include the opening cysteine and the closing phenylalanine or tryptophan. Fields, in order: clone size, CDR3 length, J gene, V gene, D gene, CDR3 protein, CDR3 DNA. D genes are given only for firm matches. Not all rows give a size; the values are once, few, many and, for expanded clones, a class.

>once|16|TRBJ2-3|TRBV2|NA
CASRALTGRSADTQYF
TGTGCCAGCAGGGCGTTGACAGGGAGGAGCGCAGATACGCAGTATTTT
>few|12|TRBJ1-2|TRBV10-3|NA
CAISTADYGYTF
TGTGCCATCAGTACAGCTGACTATGGCTACACCTTC
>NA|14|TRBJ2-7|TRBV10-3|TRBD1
CAIRAGTGSTGQYF
TGTGCCATCAGAGCCGGGACAGGTTCTACGGGGCAGTACTTC
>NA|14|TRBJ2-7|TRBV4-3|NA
CASSQGGSSYEQYF
TGCGCCAGCAGCCAAGGGGGTAGTTCCTACGAGCAGTACTTC
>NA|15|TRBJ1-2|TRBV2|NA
CASSQNGLHDYGYTF
TGTGCCAGCAGCCAAAATGGGCTACATGACTATGGCTACACCTTC
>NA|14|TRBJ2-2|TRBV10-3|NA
CAISLNRNTGELFF
TGTGCCATCAGCCTTAACAGGAACACCGGGGAGCTGTTTTTT
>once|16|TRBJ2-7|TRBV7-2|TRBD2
CASSPLAGGPGSEQYF
TGTGCCAGCAGCCCGCTAGCGGGGGGGCCGGGGAGCGAGCAGTACTTC
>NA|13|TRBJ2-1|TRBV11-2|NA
CASSLLYGNEQFF
TGTGCCAGCAGCTTATTGTACGGCAATGAGCAGTTCTTC
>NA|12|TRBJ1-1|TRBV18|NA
CASSQQNTEAFF
TGTGCCAGCTCGCAACAGAACACTGAAGCTTTCTTT
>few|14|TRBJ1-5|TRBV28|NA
CASFESGGNQPQHF
TGTGCCAGCTTCGAGAGTGGGGGCAATCAGCCCCAGCATTTT
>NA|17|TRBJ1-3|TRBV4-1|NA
CASSQEGPGRAGNTIYF
TGCGCCAGCAGCCAAGAGGGCCCAGGGCGGGCTGGAAACACCATATATTTT
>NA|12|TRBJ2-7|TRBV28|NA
CASRGPGGEQYF
TGTGCCAGCAGAGGGCCAGGTGGGGAGCAGTACTTC
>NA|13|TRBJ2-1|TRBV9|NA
CASSVDERNEQFF
TGTGCCAGCAGCGTAGACGAACGCAATGAGCAGTTCTTC
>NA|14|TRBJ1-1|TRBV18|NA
CASSPPSKDTEAFF
TGTGCCAGCTCACCACCGTCTAAAGACACTGAAGCTTTCTTT
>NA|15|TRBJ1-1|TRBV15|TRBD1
CATSIGQGTSTEAFF
TGTGCCACCAGCATAGGACAGGGGACGAGCACTGAAGCTTTCTTT
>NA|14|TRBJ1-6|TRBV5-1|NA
CASSSETDNSPLHF
TGCGCCAGCAGCTCAGAGACGGATAATTCACCCCTCCACTTT
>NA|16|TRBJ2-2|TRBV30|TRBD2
CAWCQSGGCITGELFF
TGTGCCTGGTGCCAGAGCGGGGGTTGTATCACCGGGGAGCTGTTTTTT
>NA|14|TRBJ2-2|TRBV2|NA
CASSETGYTGELFF
TGTGCCAGCAGTGAAACAGGGTACACCGGGGAGCTGTTTTTT
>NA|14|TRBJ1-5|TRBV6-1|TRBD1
CASSGQGGNQPQHF
TGTGCCAGCAGTGGGCAGGGGGGCAATCAGCCCCAGCATTTT
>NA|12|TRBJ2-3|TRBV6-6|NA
CASSYPTDTQYF
TGTGCCAGCAGTTACCCCACAGATACGCAGTATTTT
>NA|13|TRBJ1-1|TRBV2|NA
CASSSQRNTEAFF
TGTGCCAGCAGTTCACAGAGGAACACTGAAGCTTTCTTT
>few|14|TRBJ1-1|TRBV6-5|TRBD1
CASRKPGGDAEAFF
TGTGCCAGCAGGAAGCCAGGGGGTGATGCTGAAGCTTTCTTT
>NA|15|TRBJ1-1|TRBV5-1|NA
CASSLEDRTLSRAFF
TGCGCCAGCAGCTTGGAGGACCGCACATTATCCAGAGCTTTCTTT
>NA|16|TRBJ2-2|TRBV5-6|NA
CASSIGGIAGTGELFF
TGTGCCAGCAGCATTGGTGGTATCGCGGGGACCGGGGAGCTGTTTTTT
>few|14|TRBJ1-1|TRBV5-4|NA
CASSLLQGETEAFF
TGTGCCAGCAGCTTGCTACAGGGTGAGACTGAAGCTTTCTTT
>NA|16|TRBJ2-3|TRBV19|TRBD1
CASSPRTGDGPDTQYF
TGTGCCAGTAGTCCGCGGACAGGGGACGGTCCAGATACGCAGTATTTT
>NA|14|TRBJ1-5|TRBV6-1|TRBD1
CASSKDRGNQPQHF
TGTGCCAGCAGTAAAGACAGGGGGAATCAGCCCCAGCATTTT
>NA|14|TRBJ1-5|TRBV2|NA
CASKNDGDFGAQHF
TGTGCCAGCAAGAATGACGGGGATTTTGGGGCCCAGCATTTT
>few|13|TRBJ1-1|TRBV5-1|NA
CASSQPPNTEAFF
TGCGCCAGCAGCCAGCCCCCGAACACTGAAGCTTTCTTT
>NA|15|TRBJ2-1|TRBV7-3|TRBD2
CASSFLAGGTNEQFF
TGTGCCAGCAGCTTCCTAGCGGGGGGGACCAATGAGCAGTTCTTC
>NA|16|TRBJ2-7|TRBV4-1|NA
CASSQGDRRARNEQYF
TGCGCCAGCAGCCAGGGGGACCGGAGAGCGAGGAACGAGCAGTACTTC